A selection of T cell receptor beta chains follows, all from one sample in a study of Ad26.COV2.S vaccination and SARS-CoV-2 variants. Clones were sequenced by immunoSEQ multiplex PCR, and TCRdb holds only the in-frame ones, with some missing. This table has about 420,000 clones, 70% to 90% appearing once. The sample here was peripheral blood, taken in a trial of Ad26.COV2.S vaccine versus placebo. These receptors came from a person aged 18-60 years who received the Ad26.COV2.S COVID-19 vaccine or a placebo. The CDR3 runs from the conserved cysteine through the conserved F or W. Each record gives: D gene, clone size, V gene, J gene, CDR3 protein, CDR3 DNA. D genes are given only for firm matches. Size is stated for part of the rows, as once, few or many counts, or as a class when the clone is expanded.

d_gene: TRBD2
abundance: .
v_gene: TRBV7-8
j_gene: TRBJ2-2
CDR3aa: CASSPSGGNTGELFF
CDR3nt: TGTGCCAGCAGCCCGTCGGGGGGTAACACCGGGGAGCTGTTTTTT

d_gene: .
abundance: .
v_gene: TRBV28
j_gene: TRBJ1-2
CDR3aa: CASSSPANYNGYTF
CDR3nt: TGTGCCAGCAGTTCACCCGCAAATTACAATGGCTACACCTTC

d_gene: TRBD1
abundance: .
v_gene: TRBV14
j_gene: TRBJ2-2
CDR3aa: CASSWTGNTGELFF
CDR3nt: TGTGCCAGCAGCTGGACAGGGAACACCGGGGAGCTGTTTTTT

d_gene: TRBD1
abundance: .
v_gene: TRBV28
j_gene: TRBJ1-5
CDR3aa: CASSLRGTGINQPQHF
CDR3nt: TGTGCCAGCAGTTTAAGGGGGACAGGGATCAATCAGCCCCAGCATTTT

d_gene: .
abundance: .
v_gene: TRBV2
j_gene: TRBJ1-5
CDR3aa: CASKLGLSNQPQHF
CDR3nt: TGTGCCAGCAAGCTCGGACTAAGCAATCAGCCCCAGCATTTT

d_gene: .
abundance: .
v_gene: TRBV12-3/TRBV12-4
j_gene: TRBJ1-1
CDR3aa: CASSLAPNTEAFF
CDR3nt: TGTGCCAGCAGTTTAGCTCCGAACACTGAAGCTTTCTTT

d_gene: .
abundance: .
v_gene: TRBV19
j_gene: TRBJ2-3
CDR3aa: CASSIATRGRSDTQYF
CDR3nt: TGTGCCAGTAGTATAGCTACAAGGGGACGATCAGATACGCAGTATTTT

d_gene: .
abundance: .
v_gene: TRBV28
j_gene: TRBJ1-1
CDR3aa: CASTLKIPREDGNTEAFF
CDR3nt: TGTGCCAGCACTCTTAAAATCCCGAGGGAAGATGGAAACACTGAAGCTTTCTTT

d_gene: TRBD1
abundance: .
v_gene: TRBV11-2
j_gene: TRBJ2-1
CDR3aa: CASSPYRGRGNEQFF
CDR3nt: TGTGCCAGCAGCCCGTACAGGGGGCGAGGCAATGAGCAGTTCTTC

d_gene: .
abundance: .
v_gene: TRBV12-1
j_gene: TRBJ1-4
CDR3aa: CASSEPGTGPANEKLFF
CDR3nt: TGTGCCAGCAGCGAGCCTGGGACAGGGCCAGCTAATGAAAAACTGTTTTTT

d_gene: TRBD1
abundance: .
v_gene: TRBV6-5
j_gene: TRBJ2-3
CDR3aa: CASSFGTGGSDTQYF
CDR3nt: TGTGCCAGCAGTTTCGGGACAGGGGGGTCAGATACGCAGTATTTT

d_gene: TRBD1
abundance: .
v_gene: TRBV7-8
j_gene: TRBJ2-5
CDR3aa: CASRQQGDWETQYF
CDR3nt: TGTGCCAGCAGGCAACAGGGGGACTGGGAGACCCAGTACTTC

d_gene: .
abundance: .
v_gene: TRBV19
j_gene: TRBJ2-7
CDR3aa: CASSPSGTYEQYF
CDR3nt: TGTGCCAGTAGCCCGTCAGGGACCTACGAGCAGTACTTC

d_gene: .
abundance: .
v_gene: TRBV10-1
j_gene: TRBJ2-1
CDR3aa: CASSEWAVASVSTQFF
CDR3nt: TGCGCCAGCAGTGAGTGGGCTGTGGCTTCGGTGTCGACGCAGTTCTTC

d_gene: TRBD1
abundance: few
v_gene: TRBV29-1
j_gene: TRBJ2-5
CDR3aa: CSGCSPGGEQETQYF
CDR3nt: TGCAGCGGCTGCTCCCCAGGGGGCGAGCAAGAGACCCAGTACTTC

d_gene: .
abundance: .
v_gene: TRBV7-9
j_gene: TRBJ2-1
CDR3aa: CASSFKEGVKQFF
CDR3nt: TGTGCCAGCAGCTTCAAGGAAGGGGTAAAGCAGTTCTTC

d_gene: .
abundance: .
v_gene: TRBV5-6
j_gene: TRBJ2-6
CDR3aa: CASSLAREVSGANVLTF
CDR3nt: TGTGCCAGCAGCTTGGCCAGGGAGGTTAGTGGGGCCAACGTCCTGACTTTC

d_gene: TRBD2
abundance: .
v_gene: TRBV6-6
j_gene: TRBJ2-3
CDR3aa: CASSRLAGDTQYF
CDR3nt: TGTGCCAGCAGCCGACTAGCGGGGGATACGCAGTATTTT

d_gene: TRBD2
abundance: once
v_gene: TRBV28
j_gene: TRBJ2-1
CDR3aa: CASRSSGGAINEQFF
CDR3nt: TGTGCCAGCAGATCCAGCGGGGGGGCCATTAATGAGCAGTTCTTC

d_gene: .
abundance: .
v_gene: TRBV19
j_gene: TRBJ1-1
CDR3aa: CASSSPMDSKNTEAFF
CDR3nt: TGTGCCAGTAGTTCCCCGATGGACAGTAAGAACACTGAAGCTTTCTTT

d_gene: TRBD2
abundance: .
v_gene: TRBV27
j_gene: TRBJ2-1
CDR3aa: CASSSGLAGFNEQFF
CDR3nt: TGTGCCAGCAGCTCCGGACTAGCGGGATTCAATGAGCAGTTCTTC

d_gene: .
abundance: few
v_gene: TRBV6-2/TRBV6-3
j_gene: TRBJ2-2
CDR3aa: CASSIALSTGELFF
CDR3nt: TGTGCCAGCAGTATAGCGCTATCCACCGGGGAGCTGTTTTTT

d_gene: .
abundance: .
v_gene: TRBV9
j_gene: TRBJ2-6
CDR3aa: CASSVNDGTSGANVLTF
CDR3nt: TGTGCCAGCAGCGTAAACGACGGGACCTCTGGGGCCAACGTCCTGACTTTC

d_gene: TRBD1
abundance: .
v_gene: TRBV6-2/TRBV6-3
j_gene: TRBJ2-2
CDR3aa: CASSALNRGGELFF
CDR3nt: TGTGCCAGCAGTGCCCTAAACAGGGGCGGGGAGCTGTTTTTT

d_gene: .
abundance: .
v_gene: TRBV5-4
j_gene: TRBJ1-2
CDR3aa: CASSLGGPYGYTF
CDR3nt: TGTGCCAGCAGCTTGGGGGGGCCCTATGGCTACACCTTC

d_gene: .
abundance: .
v_gene: TRBV5-1
j_gene: TRBJ1-1
CDR3aa: CASSASGSRNTEAFF
CDR3nt: TGCGCCAGCAGCGCCTCGGGGAGTAGGAACACTGAAGCTTTCTTT

d_gene: .
abundance: .
v_gene: TRBV27
j_gene: TRBJ2-3
CDR3aa: CASSEYGTPNTDTQYF
CDR3nt: TGTGCCAGCAGTGAATATGGGACCCCTAACACAGATACGCAGTATTTT

d_gene: .
abundance: many
v_gene: TRBV2
j_gene: TRBJ2-7
CDR3aa: CASSERAPTRYEQYF
CDR3nt: TGTGCCAGCAGTGAAAGAGCCCCGACGCGGTACGAGCAGTACTTC

d_gene: .
abundance: once
v_gene: TRBV7-8
j_gene: TRBJ2-7
CDR3aa: CASSLIAQEQYF
CDR3nt: TGTGCCAGCAGCTTAATCGCGCAGGAGCAGTACTTC

d_gene: TRBD1
abundance: .
v_gene: TRBV10-3
j_gene: TRBJ1-1
CDR3aa: CAISFGQGWGNTEAFF
CDR3nt: TGTGCCATCAGTTTTGGACAGGGGTGGGGGAACACTGAAGCTTTCTTT

d_gene: .
abundance: .
v_gene: TRBV20-1
j_gene: TRBJ1-5
CDR3aa: CSASEGGYNQPQHF
CDR3nt: TGCAGTGCTAGTGAAGGGGGTTACAATCAGCCCCAGCATTTT

d_gene: .
abundance: .
v_gene: TRBV30
j_gene: TRBJ2-3
CDR3aa: CAWSLRRAGSKPDTQYF
CDR3nt: TGTGCCTGGAGTCTACGGAGGGCGGGGTCAAAGCCAGATACGCAGTATTTT

d_gene: .
abundance: .
v_gene: TRBV7-6
j_gene: TRBJ2-5
CDR3aa: CASSFGGGTGETQYF
CDR3nt: TGTGCCAGCAGCTTCGGGGGCGGCACAGGGGAGACCCAGTACTTC

d_gene: .
abundance: .
v_gene: TRBV14
j_gene: TRBJ2-5
CDR3aa: CASSQLQGPETQYF
CDR3nt: TGTGCCAGCAGCCAACTCCAGGGACCAGAGACCCAGTACTTC

d_gene: .
abundance: .
v_gene: TRBV28
j_gene: TRBJ1-5
CDR3aa: CASSSAGRRSNQPQHF
CDR3nt: TGTGCCAGCAGTTCCGCAGGCCGGCGGAGCAATCAGCCCCAGCATTTT

d_gene: .
abundance: .
v_gene: TRBV28
j_gene: TRBJ2-6
CDR3aa: CASSFLPFKSSSGANVLTF
CDR3nt: TGTGCCAGCAGTTTTCTGCCATTTAAAAGCTCCTCTGGGGCCAACGTCCTGACTTTC

d_gene: TRBD1
abundance: .
v_gene: TRBV7-9
j_gene: TRBJ2-7
CDR3aa: CAMQGAAYEQYF
CDR3nt: TGTGCCATGCAGGGGGCGGCTTACGAGCAGTACTTC

d_gene: .
abundance: .
v_gene: TRBV2
j_gene: TRBJ1-6
CDR3aa: CASSDPGWDSPLHF
CDR3nt: TGTGCCAGCAGTGATCCAGGGTGGGACTCACCCCTCCACTTT

d_gene: TRBD1
abundance: .
v_gene: TRBV5-1
j_gene: TRBJ2-2
CDR3aa: CASSSTQGANTGELFF
CDR3nt: TGCGCCAGCAGCTCGACACAGGGGGCGAACACCGGGGAGCTGTTTTTT

d_gene: .
abundance: .
v_gene: TRBV7-3
j_gene: TRBJ2-3
CDR3aa: CASSPGAGALGTDTQYF
CDR3nt: TGTGCCAGCAGCCCTGGGGCGGGGGCTCTGGGCACAGATACGCAGTATTTT

d_gene: .
abundance: once
v_gene: TRBV7-6
j_gene: TRBJ1-4
CDR3aa: CASSPTQGGAGEKLFF
CDR3nt: TGTGCCAGCAGCCCCACCCAAGGGGGGGCCGGTGAAAAACTGTTTTTT

d_gene: .
abundance: .
v_gene: TRBV6-1
j_gene: TRBJ1-5
CDR3aa: CASSDLNEITGIGNQPQHF
CDR3nt: TGTGCCAGCAGTGATCTAAACGAAATCACAGGGATTGGCAATCAGCCCCAGCATTTT

d_gene: .
abundance: .
v_gene: TRBV11-2
j_gene: TRBJ2-5
CDR3aa: CASSLVSLRYQETQYF
CDR3nt: TGTGCCAGCAGCTTAGTTTCACTCCGGTACCAAGAGACCCAGTACTTC

d_gene: TRBD2
abundance: .
v_gene: TRBV7-8
j_gene: TRBJ2-5
CDR3aa: CASSFRGTSGTETQYF
CDR3nt: TGTGCCAGCAGCTTTAGAGGGACTAGCGGGACTGAGACCCAGTACTTC